Detailed here is one T cell receptor beta chain. TRB rearrangements spanning V, D and J were amplified using mixed TRB-A/B primers. TCRdb re-analysed the multiplex PCR reads in MiXCR, keeping a single row per CDR3 protein. The profile shows around 20,000 distinct CDR3 sequences, 37% of them singletons. The sample originates from a study of T cell repertoires in aging, cancer and after chemotherapy. Study as a whole: Donors were grouped into six age bands spanning 30 or younger through 70 or older. The full dataset contained several million TCR reads.

Amplification of TCR beta used genomic DNA extracted from peripheral blood. The source is a human donor with a solid tumor. The sample comprised blood.

The CDR3 DNA reads as TGTGCCAGCAGTTACTCGACGTACAGATTCCAAGAGACCCAGTACTTC. Protein sequence: CASSYSTYRFQETQYF. This chain joins TRBV6-2 or TRBV6-3 and TRBJ2-5; D is ambiguous. CDR1 is MNHEY and CDR2 is SVGEGT in the germline V gene. V was trimmed by 0 bases and J by 1 base, leaving 12 bases between them. The CDR3 totals 16 residues.